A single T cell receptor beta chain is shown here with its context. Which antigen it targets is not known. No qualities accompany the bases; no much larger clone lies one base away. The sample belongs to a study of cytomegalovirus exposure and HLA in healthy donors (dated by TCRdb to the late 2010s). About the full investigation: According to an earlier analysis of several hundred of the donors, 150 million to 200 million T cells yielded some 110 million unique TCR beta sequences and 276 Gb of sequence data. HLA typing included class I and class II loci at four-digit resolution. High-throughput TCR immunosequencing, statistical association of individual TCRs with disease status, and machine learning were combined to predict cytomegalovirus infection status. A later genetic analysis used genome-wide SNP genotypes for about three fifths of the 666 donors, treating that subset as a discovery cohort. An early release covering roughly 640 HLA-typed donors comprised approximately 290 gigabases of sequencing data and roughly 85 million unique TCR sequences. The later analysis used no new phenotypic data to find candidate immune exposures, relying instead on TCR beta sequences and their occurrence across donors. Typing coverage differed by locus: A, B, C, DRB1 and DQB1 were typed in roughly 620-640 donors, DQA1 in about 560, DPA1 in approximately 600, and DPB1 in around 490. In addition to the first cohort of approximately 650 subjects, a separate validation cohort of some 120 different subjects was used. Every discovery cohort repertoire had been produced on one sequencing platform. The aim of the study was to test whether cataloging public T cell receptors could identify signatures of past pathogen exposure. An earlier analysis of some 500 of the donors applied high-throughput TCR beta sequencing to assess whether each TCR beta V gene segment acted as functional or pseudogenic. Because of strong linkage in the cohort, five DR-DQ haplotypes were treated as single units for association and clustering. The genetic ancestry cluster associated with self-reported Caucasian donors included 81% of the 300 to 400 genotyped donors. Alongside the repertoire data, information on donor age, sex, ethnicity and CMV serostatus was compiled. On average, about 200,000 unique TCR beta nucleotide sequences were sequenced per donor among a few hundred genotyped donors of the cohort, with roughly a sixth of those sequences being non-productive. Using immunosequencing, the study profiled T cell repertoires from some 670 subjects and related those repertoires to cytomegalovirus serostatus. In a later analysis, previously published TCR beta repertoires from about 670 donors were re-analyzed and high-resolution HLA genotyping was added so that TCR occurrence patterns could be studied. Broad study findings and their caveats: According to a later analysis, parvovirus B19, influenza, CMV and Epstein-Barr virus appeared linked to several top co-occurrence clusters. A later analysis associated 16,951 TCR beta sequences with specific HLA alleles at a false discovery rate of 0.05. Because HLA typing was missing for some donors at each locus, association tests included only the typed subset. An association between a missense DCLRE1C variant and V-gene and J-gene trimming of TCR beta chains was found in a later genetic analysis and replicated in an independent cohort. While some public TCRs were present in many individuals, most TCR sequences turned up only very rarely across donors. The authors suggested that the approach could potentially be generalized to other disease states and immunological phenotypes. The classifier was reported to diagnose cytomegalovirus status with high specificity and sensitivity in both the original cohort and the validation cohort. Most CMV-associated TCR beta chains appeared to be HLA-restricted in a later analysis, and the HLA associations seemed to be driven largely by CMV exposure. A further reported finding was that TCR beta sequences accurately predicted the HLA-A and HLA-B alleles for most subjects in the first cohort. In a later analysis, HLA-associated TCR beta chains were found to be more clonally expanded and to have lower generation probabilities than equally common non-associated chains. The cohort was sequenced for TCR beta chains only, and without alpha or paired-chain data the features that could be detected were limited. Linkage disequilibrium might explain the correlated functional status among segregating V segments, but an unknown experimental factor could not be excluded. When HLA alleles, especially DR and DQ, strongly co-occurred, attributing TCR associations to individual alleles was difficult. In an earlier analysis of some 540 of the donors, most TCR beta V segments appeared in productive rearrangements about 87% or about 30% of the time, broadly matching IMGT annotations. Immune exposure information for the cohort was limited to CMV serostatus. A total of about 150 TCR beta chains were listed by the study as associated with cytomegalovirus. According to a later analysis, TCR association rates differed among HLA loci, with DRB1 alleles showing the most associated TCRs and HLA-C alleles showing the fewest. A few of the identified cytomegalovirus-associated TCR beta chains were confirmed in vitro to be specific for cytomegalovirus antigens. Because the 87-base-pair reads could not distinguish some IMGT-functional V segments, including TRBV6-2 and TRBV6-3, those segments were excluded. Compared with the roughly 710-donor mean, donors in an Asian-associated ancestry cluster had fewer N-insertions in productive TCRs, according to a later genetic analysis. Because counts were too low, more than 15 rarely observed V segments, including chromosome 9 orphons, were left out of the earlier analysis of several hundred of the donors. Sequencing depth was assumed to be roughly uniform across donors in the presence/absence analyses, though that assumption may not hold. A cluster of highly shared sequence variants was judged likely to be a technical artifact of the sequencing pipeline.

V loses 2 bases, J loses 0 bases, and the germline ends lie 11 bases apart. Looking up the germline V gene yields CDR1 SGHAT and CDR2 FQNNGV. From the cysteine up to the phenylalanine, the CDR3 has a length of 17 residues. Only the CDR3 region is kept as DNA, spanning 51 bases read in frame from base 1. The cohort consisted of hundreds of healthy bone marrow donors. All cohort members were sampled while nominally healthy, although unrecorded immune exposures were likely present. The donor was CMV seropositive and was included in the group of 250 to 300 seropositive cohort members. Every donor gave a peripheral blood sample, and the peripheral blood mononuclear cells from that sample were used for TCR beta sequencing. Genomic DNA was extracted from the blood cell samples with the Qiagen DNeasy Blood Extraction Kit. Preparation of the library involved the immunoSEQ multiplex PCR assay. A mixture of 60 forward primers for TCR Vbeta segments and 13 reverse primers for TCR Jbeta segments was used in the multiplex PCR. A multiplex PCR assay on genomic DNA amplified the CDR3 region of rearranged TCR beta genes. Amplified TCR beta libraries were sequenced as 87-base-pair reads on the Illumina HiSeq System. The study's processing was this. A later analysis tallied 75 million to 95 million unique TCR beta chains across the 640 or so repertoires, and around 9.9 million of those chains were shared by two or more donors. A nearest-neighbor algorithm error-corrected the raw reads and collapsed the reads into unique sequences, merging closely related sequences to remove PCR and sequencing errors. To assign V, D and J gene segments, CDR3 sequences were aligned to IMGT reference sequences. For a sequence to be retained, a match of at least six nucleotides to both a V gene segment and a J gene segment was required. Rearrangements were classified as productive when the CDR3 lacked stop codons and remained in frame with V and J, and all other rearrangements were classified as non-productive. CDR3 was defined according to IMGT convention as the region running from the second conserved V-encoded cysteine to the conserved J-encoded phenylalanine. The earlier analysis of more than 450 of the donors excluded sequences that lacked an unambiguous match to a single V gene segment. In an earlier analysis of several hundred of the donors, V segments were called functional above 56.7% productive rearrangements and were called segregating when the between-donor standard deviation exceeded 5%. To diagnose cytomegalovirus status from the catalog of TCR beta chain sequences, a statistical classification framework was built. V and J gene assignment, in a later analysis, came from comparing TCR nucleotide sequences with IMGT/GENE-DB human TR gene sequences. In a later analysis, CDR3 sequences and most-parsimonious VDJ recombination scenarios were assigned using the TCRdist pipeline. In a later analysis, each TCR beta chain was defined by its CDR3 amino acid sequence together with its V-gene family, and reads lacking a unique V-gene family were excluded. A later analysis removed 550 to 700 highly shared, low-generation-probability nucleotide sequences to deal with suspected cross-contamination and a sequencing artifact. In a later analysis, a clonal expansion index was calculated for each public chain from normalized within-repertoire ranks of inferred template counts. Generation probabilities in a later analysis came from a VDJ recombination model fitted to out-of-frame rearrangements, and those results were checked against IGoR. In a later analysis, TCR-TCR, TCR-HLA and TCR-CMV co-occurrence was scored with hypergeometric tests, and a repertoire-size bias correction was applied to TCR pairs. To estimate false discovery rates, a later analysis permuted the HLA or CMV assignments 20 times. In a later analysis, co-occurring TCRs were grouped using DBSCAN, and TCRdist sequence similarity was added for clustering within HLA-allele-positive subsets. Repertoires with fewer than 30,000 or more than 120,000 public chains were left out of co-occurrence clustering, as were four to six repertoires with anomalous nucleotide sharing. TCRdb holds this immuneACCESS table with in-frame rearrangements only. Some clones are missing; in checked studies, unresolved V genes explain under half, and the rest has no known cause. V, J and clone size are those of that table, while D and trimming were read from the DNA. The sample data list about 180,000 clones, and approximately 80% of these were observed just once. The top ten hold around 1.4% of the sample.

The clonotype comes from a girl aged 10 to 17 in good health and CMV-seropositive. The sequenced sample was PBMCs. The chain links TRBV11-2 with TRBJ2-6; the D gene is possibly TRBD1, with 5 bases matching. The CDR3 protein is CASSLHRQSSGANVLTF. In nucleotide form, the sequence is TGTGCCAGCAGCTTACATAGACAGAGCTCTGGGGCCAACGTCCTGACTTTC.